The 10 T cell receptor beta chains presented below share a single source sample, sequenced in a study of cytomegalovirus exposure and HLA in healthy donors. Primers included in the PCR were 60 Vbeta and 13 Jbeta primers. Libraries were prepared by immunoSEQ multiplex PCR; TCRdb keeps only in-frame clonotypes and omits some of them. The sample carries around 130,000 clones, approximately 74% recorded once. The material sequenced was PBMCs. Source of these receptors: a man aged 35 to 55 in good health and CMV-seropositive.

The chain recombines TRBV12-1 with TRBJ1-5. TRBV12-1 counts as a pseudogene. This CDR3 has 13 residues. The CDR3 loop reads CASSWRSNQPQHF. CDR3 bases: TGTGCCAGCAGCTGGAGGAGCAATCAGCCCCAGCATTTT.

CDR3 residues: CAWSGVGGEVYEQYF. The CDR3 nucleotides read TGTGCCTGGAGTGGTGTAGGGGGGGAAGTTTACGAGCAGTACTTC. This chain connects TRBV30 to TRBJ2-7, with D possibly TRBD2 on 7 matching bases. V dropped 1 base and J dropped 4 bases, with 17 bases sitting between them. Germline CDR1 GTSNPN, CDR2 SVGIG (reference sequence). The CDR3 extends over 15 amino acids.

The chain links TRBV30 to TRBJ1-2; TRBD1 matches 9 bases. V shed 1 base and J 3 bases; nucleotides not matched to a gene: 21. This CDR3 contains 20 residues. Germline V lookup: CDR1 GTSNPN, CDR2 SVGIG (reference sequence). The CDR3 DNA sequence: TGTGCCTGGAGTGCAGGGACAGGGAAGTTATCTAATATCTACTACTATGGCTACACCTTC. Its translation is CAWSAGTGKLSNIYYYGYTF.

The J gene is TRBJ2-7, the V gene TRBV5-1, with 13 positions matching TRBD2. The CDR3 spans 15 residues. Trimming took 3 bases from V and 1 from J; bases not matched to a gene: 1. The germline CDR1 and CDR2 sequences are SGHRS and YFSETQ. CDR3 region: CASSWGLAGSYEQYF. As DNA, the CDR3 is TGCGCCAGCAGCTGGGGACTAGCGGGATCCTACGAGCAGTACTTC.

The CDR3 DNA sequence: TGTGCCAGCAGTTTAATAGCGGAAAACTACAATGAGCAGTTCTTC. It codes for CASSLIAENYNEQFF. The chain has TRBV27 and TRBJ2-1; maybe TRBD2 (6 bases). The germline CDR1 and CDR2 sequences are MNHEY and SMNVEV (reference sequence). The CDR3 length is 15 residues. V gave up 2 bases and J gave up 3 bases, with 11 bases separating them.

V gene TRBV2 combines with J gene TRBJ2-7, with a weak D call TRBD1 (7 bases). In germline, CDR1 is SNHLY, CDR2 FYNNEI. With 4 bases removed from V and 3 bases from J, the gap between germline ends came to 13 bases. The CDR3 has 14 residues. CDR3 sequence: CASSGGTEYYEQYF. In DNA, the CDR3 is TGTGCCAGCAGTGGCGGGACAGAGTACTACGAGCAGTACTTC.

The chain joins TRBV27 to TRBJ1-3; 8 positions match TRBD1. The CDR3 consists of 16 residues. The trim removed 7 bases at V and 0 bases at J, leaving 8 bases unmatched. Germline-derived CDR1 and CDR2 are MNHEY and SMNVEV (reference sequence). CDR3 amino acids: CASTRTGPLSGNTIYF. DNA of the CDR3: TGTGCCAGCACGAGGACAGGGCCTCTCTCTGGAAACACCATATATTTT.

This chain uses TRBV7-9 with TRBJ2-2; 8 positions agree with TRBD2. J was trimmed by 3 bases and V by 8 bases; bases with no gene match: 11. Germline V CDR1 and CDR2: SEHNR, FQNEAQ (reference sequence). This CDR3 region has 16 residues. The CDR3: CASLVDGRADTGELFF. The CDR3 nucleotides read TGTGCCAGCCTTGTGGACGGGAGGGCCGACACCGGGGAGCTGTTTTTT. The whole variable domain, filled in from reference TRBV7-9 and TRBJ2-2, reads DTGVSQNPRHKITKRGQNVTFRCDPISEHNRLYWYRQTLGQGPEFLTYFQNEAQLEKSRLLSDRFSAERPKGSFSTLEIQRTEQGDSAMYLCASLVDGRADTGELFFGEGSRLTVL.

V and J are TRBV7-2 and TRBJ2-1, with 10 bases matching TRBD1. Germline V gene lookup returns CDR1 SGHTA and CDR2 FQGNSA. V lost 1 base, J lost 6 bases, and 9 bases stayed unmatched. The CDR3 totals 17 residues. CDR3 sequence (DNA): TGTGCCAGCAGCTTAGTGTGGGGGACAGGGGTTATCAATGAGCAGTTCTTC. As protein: CASSLVWGTGVINEQFF.

The gene calls are TRBV2 and TRBJ2-2, with 13 bases identical to TRBD2. J lost 4 bases, V lost 7 bases, and 3 bases had no gene match. The CDR3 loop spans 15 amino acids. Germline V gives CDR1 SNHLY, CDR2 FYNNEI. The CDR3 DNA is TGTGCCAGCACCGGACTAGCGGGGGCCACCGGGGAGCTGTTTTTT. Translated, it gives CASTGLAGATGELFF.